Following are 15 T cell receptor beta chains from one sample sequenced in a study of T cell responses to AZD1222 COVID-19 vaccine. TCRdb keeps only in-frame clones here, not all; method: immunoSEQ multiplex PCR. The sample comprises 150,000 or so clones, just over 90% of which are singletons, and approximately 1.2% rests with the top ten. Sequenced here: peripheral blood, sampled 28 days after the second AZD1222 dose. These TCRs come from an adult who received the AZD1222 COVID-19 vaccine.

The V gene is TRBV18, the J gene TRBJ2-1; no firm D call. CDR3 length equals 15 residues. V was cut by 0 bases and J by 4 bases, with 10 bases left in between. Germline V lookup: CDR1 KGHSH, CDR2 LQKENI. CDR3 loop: CASSPPENRYNEQFF. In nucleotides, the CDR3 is TGTGCCAGCTCACCACCGGAGAATAGATACAATGAGCAGTTCTTC.

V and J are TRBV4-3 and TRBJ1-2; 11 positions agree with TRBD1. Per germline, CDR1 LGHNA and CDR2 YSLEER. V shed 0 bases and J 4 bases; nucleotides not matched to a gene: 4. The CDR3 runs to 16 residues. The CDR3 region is CASSQERDRGGYGYTF. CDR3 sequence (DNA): TGCGCCAGCAGCCAAGAAAGGGACAGGGGGGGCTATGGCTACACCTTC.

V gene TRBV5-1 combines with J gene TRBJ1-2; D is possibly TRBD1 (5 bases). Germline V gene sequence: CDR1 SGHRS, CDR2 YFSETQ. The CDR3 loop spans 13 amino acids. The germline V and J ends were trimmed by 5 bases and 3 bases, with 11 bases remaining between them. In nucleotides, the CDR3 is TGCGCCAGCAGGCGCGGGACGGACTATGGCTACACCTTC. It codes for CASRRGTDYGYTF.

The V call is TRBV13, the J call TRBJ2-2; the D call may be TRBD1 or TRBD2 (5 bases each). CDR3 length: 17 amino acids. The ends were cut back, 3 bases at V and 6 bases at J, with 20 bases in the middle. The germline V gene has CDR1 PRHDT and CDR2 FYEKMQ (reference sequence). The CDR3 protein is CASSFGEGRVDAGELFF. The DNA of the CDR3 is TGTGCCAGCAGCTTTGGAGAGGGCAGGGTGGATGCCGGGGAGCTGTTTTTT.

This chain's CDR3 is CASSFPDRDKETQYF. The CDR3, as DNA: TGTGCCAGCAGTTTTCCGGACAGGGATAAAGAGACCCAGTACTTC. This rearrangement joins TRBV6-2 or TRBV6-3 to TRBJ2-5, with TRBD1 matching over 8 bases. Trimming took 4 bases from V and 3 from J; bases not matched to a gene: 7. Germline lookup yields CDR1 MNHEY and CDR2 SVGEGT. The CDR3 is made up of 15 amino acids.

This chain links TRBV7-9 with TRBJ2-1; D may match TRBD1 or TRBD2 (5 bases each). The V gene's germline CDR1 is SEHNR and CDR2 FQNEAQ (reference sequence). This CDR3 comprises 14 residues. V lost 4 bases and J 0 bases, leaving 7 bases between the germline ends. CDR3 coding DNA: TGTGCCAGCAGCTCAGGGAGCTCCTACAATGAGCAGTTCTTC. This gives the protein CASSSGSSYNEQFF.

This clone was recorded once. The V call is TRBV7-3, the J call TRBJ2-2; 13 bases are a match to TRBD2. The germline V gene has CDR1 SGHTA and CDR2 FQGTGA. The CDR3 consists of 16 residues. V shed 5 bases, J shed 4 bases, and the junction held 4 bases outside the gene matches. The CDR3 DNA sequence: TGTGCCAGCAGCAGACTAGCGGGAGGCGGCACCGGGGAGCTGTTTTTT. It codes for CASSRLAGGGTGELFF.

The CDR3 reads CASSKGFIGGENGYTF. CDR3 DNA: TGTGCCAGCAGCAAAGGATTCATAGGGGGCGAGAATGGCTACACCTTC. This chain connects TRBV21-1 to TRBJ1-2; the table's D gene call, TRBD1, was not cross checked with the DNA. TRBV21-1 is shown as a pseudogene. This CDR3 has 16 residues.

CDR3 residues: CASSFYRGSFINYGYTF. The CDR3 DNA reads as TGTGCCAGCAGCTTCTACAGGGGTAGCTTCATCAACTATGGCTACACCTTC. V usage is TRBV7-9 and J usage is TRBJ1-2, with 7 bases lining up with TRBD1. The trim removed 3 bases at V and 2 bases at J, leaving 12 bases unmatched. Germline V gives CDR1 SEHNR, CDR2 FQNEAQ (reference sequence). The CDR3 is 17 amino acids. Full variable domain (remainder filled in from reference TRBV7-9 and TRBJ1-2): DTGVSQNPRHKITKRGQNVTFRCDPISEHNRLYWYRQTLGQGPEFLTYFQNEAQLEKSRLLSDRFSAERPKGSFSTLEIQRTEQGDSAMYLCASSFYRGSFINYGYTFGSGTRLTVV.

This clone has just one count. The CDR3 is CASTKPTGGNNEQFF. In DNA form, the CDR3 reads TGTGCCAGCACCAAACCGACAGGGGGAAACAATGAGCAGTTCTTC. The chain employs TRBV28 and TRBJ2-1, with TRBD1 matching 9 bases. V shed 7 bases and J 5 bases; nucleotides not matched to a gene: 9. The V gene's germline CDR1 is MDHEN and CDR2 SYDVKM. This CDR3 is built from 15 residues.

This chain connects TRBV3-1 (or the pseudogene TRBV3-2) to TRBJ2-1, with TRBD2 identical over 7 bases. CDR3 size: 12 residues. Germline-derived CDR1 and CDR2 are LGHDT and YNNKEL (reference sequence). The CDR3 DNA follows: TGTGCTTCGGGACTACACTACAATGAGCAGTTCTTC. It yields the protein CASGLHYNEQFF.

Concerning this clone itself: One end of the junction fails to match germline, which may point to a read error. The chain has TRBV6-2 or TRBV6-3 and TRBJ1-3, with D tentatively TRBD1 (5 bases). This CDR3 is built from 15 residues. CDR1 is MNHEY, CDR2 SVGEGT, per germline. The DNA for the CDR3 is TGTGCCGGCAGTTATCCGGCAGGGCTCGGAAACACCATATATTTT. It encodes CAGSYPAGLGNTIYF.

CDR3 in DNA: TGTGCCAGCAGTGAAAAGGCGAACACTGAAGCTTTCTTT. Its protein product is CASSEKANTEAFF. The chain couples TRBV2 to TRBJ1-1, with unresolved D. The V gene lost 2 bases and the J gene lost 1 base, with 5 bases spanning the gap. CDR1 and CDR2 from the germline V gene are SNHLY and FYNNEI. CDR3 size: 13 residues.

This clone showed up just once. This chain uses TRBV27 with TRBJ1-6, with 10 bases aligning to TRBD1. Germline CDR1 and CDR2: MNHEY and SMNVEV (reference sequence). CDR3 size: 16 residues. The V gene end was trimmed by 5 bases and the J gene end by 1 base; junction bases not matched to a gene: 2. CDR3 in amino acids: CASSRTGGSYNSPLHF. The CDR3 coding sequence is TGTGCCAGCAGTCGGACAGGGGGGTCCTATAATTCACCCCTCCACTTT.

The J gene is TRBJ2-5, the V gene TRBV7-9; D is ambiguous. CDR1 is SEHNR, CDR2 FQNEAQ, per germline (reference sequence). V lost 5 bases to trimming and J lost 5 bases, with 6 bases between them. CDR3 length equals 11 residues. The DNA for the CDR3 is TGTGCCAGCAGCCCGGCGGAGACCCAGTACTTC. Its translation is CASSPAETQYF.